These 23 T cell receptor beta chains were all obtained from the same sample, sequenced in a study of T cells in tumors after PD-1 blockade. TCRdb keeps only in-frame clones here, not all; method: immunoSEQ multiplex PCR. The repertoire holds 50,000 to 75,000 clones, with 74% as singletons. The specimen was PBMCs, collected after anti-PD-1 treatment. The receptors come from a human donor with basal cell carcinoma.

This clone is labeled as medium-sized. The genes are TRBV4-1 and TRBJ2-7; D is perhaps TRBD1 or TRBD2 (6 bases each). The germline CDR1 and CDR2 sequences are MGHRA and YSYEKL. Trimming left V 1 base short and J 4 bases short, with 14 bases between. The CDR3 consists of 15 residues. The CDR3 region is CASSQAGAAEYEQYF. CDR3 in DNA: TGCGCCAGCAGCCAAGCGGGGGCGGCGGAGTACGAGCAGTACTTC.

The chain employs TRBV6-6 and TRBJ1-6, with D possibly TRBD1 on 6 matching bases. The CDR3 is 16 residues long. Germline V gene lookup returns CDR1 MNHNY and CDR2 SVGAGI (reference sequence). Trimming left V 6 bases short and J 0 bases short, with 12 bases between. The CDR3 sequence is CASSPQDSSYNSPLHF. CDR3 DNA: TGTGCCAGCAGCCCACAGGACAGCTCCTATAATTCACCCCTCCACTTT.

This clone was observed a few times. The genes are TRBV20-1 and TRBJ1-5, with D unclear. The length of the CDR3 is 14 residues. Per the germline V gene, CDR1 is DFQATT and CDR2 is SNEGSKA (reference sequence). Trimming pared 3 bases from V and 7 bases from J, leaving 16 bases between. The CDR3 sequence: CSASPSGGQQPQHF. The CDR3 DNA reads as TGCAGTGCTAGTCCCTCAGGAGGGCAGCAGCCCCAGCATTTT.

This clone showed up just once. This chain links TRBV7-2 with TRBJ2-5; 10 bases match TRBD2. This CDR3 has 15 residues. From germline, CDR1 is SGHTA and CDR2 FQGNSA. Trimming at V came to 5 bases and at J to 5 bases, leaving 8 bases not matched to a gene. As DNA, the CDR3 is TGTGCCAGCAGCCCTAGCGGGGGCCCTCGGGAGACCCAGTACTTC. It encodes CASSPSGGPRETQYF.

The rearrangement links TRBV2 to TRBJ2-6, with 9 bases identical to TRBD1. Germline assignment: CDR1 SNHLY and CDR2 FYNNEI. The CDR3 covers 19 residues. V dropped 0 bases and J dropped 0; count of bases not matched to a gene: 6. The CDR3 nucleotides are TGTGCCAGCAGTGAAGCGAGGACAGGGGTTTACTCTGGGGCCAACGTCCTGACTTTC. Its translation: CASSEARTGVYSGANVLTF.

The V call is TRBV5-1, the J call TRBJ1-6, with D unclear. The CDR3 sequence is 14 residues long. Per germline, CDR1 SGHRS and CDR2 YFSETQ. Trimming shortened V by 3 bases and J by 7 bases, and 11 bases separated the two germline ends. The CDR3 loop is CASSSGLGNSPLHF. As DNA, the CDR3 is TGCGCCAGCAGCTCGGGGTTGGGCAATTCACCCCTCCACTTT. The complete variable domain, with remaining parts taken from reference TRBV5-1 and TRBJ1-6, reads KAGVTQTPRYLIKTRGQQVTLSCSPISGHRSVSWYQQTPGQGLQFLFEYFSETQRNKGNFPGRFSGRQFSNSRSEMNVSTLELGDSALYLCASSSGLGNSPLHFGNGTRLTVT.

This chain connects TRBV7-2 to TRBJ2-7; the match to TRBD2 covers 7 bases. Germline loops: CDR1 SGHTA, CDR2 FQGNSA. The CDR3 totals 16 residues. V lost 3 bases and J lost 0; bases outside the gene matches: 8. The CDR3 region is CASSFFPTSSSYEQYF. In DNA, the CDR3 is TGTGCCAGCAGCTTCTTCCCGACTAGCTCCTCCTACGAGCAGTACTTC.

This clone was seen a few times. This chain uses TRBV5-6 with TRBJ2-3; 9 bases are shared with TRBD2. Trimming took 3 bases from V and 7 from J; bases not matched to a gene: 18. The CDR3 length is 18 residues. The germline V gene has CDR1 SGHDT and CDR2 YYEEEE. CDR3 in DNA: TGTGCCAGCAGCTCGAGAGGGGCTAGCGGGGAACGGGAATATACGCAGTATTTT. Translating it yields CASSSRGASGEREYTQYF.

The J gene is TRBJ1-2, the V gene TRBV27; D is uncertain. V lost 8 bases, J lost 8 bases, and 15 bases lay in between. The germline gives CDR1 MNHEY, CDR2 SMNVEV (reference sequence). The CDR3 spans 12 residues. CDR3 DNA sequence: TGTGCCAGCGGTCAGACCCTAGGGGGCTACACCTTC. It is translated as CASGQTLGGYTF.

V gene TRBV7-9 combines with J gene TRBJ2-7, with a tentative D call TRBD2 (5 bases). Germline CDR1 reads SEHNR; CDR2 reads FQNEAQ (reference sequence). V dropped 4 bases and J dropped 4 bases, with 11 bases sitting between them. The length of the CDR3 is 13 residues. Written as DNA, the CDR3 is TGTGCCAGCAGCTCCCTCACTAGGTACGAGCAGTACTTC. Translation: CASSSLTRYEQYF.

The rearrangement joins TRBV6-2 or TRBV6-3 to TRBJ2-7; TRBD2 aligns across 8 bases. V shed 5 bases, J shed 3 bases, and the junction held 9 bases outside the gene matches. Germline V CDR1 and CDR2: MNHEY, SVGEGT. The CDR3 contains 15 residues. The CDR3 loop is CASSQVGTSNYEQYF. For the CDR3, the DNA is TGTGCCAGCAGTCAGGTCGGGACTAGTAACTACGAGCAGTACTTC.

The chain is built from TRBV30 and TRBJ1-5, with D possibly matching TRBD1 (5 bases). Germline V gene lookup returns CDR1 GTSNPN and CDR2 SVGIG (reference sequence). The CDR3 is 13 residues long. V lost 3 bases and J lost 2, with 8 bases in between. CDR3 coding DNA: TGTGCCTGGAGATCACAGGGCAATCAGCCCCAGCATTTT. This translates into CAWRSQGNQPQHF.

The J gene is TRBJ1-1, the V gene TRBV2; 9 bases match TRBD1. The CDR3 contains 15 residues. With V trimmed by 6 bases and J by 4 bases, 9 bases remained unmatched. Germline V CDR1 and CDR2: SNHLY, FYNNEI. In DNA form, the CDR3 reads TGTGCCAGCAGCCCCCGACAGGGGGGTTTCACTGAAGCTTTCTTT. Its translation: CASSPRQGGFTEAFF.

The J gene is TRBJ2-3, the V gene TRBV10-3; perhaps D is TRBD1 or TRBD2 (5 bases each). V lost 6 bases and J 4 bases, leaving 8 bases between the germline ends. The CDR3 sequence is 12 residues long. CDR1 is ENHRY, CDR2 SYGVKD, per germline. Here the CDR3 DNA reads TGTGCCATCAGCCGAGGGGCAGATACGCAGTATTTT. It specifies CAISRGADTQYF.

CDR3 sequence reads: CASSSEGGEKLFF. DNA for the CDR3: TGTGCCAGCAGTTCGGAAGGTGGAGAAAAACTGTTTTTT. J is TRBJ1-4 and V is TRBV27, with D unresolved. The V end was cut by 4 bases, the J end by 8 bases, with 11 bases between. Germline CDR1 is MNHEY and CDR2 is SMNVEV (reference sequence). The CDR3 has 13 residues.

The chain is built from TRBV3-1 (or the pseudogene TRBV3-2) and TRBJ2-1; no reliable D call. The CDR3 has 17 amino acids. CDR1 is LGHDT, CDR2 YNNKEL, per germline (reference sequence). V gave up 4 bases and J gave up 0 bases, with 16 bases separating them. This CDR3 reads CASSPRIRFLSYNEQFF. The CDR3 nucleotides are TGTGCCAGCAGCCCACGAATAAGGTTTCTCTCCTACAATGAGCAGTTCTTC.

The CDR3 DNA sequence: TGTGCCACCAGTGATTTGGACAGGGGTCAGCCCCAGCATTTT. This gives the protein CATSDLDRGQPQHF. The chain joins TRBV24-1 to TRBJ1-5; 8 positions match TRBD1. The CDR3 extends over 14 amino acids. Germline V gives CDR1 KGHDR, CDR2 SFDVKD. V lost 0 bases and J lost 6; bases outside the gene matches: 0.

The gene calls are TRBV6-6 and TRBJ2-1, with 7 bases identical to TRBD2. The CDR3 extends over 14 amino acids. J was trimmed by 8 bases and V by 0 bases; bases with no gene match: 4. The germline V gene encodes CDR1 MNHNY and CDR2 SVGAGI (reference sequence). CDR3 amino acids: CASSYSIGGDEQFF. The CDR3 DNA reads TGTGCCAGCAGTTACTCCATTGGGGGGGATGAGCAGTTCTTC.

This CDR3 is CASSVTAHNEQFF. The CDR3 nucleotides read TGTGCCAGCAGTGTGACAGCCCACAATGAGCAGTTCTTC. The V and J genes are TRBV6-4 and TRBJ2-1; a possible D gene is TRBD1 (5 bases). This CDR3 comprises 13 residues. Germline CDR1 MRHNA, CDR2 SNTAGT. Trimming took off 4 bases at V and 5 bases at J, with 9 bases between the two ends.

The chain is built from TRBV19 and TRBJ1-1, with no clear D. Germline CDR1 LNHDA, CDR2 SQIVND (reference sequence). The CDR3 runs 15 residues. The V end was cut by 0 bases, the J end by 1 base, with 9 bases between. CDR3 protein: CASSIDSATNTEAFF. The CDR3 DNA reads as TGTGCCAGTAGTATAGATTCGGCCACGAACACTGAAGCTTTCTTT.

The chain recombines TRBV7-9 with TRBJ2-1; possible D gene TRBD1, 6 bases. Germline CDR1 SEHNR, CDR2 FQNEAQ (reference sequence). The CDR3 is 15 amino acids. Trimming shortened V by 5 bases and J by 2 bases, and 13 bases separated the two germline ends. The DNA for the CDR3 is TGTGCCAGCAGCCGGACAGTGCTTACCTACAATGAGCAGTTCTTC. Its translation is CASSRTVLTYNEQFF.

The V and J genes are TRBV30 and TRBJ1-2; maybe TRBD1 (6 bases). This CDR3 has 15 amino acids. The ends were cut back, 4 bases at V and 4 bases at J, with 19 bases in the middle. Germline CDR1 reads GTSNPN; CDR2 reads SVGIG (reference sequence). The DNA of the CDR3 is TGTGCCTGGACCCGGGGGGCGGAGTACCTCTATGGCTACACCTTC. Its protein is CAWTRGAEYLYGYTF.

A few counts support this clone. The CDR3 region is CASSQTAGTVYEQYF. The CDR3 DNA follows: TGCGCCAGCAGCCAAACCGCCGGGACAGTCTACGAGCAGTACTTC. The rearrangement uses TRBV4-1 and TRBJ2-7; 7 bases are a match to TRBD1. Germline V gives CDR1 MGHRA, CDR2 YSYEKL. The CDR3 covers 15 residues. The J segment lost 3 bases and the V segment lost 2 bases, leaving 7 bases of the junction unmatched.